This TCR beta chain was recovered during a study of identifying expanded T cells in peripheral blood. Data came from immunoSEQ multiplex PCR; TCRdb stores just in-frame clones and leaves some out. The sample shows about 85,000 clones, about 91% of them seen only once. Sequencing input: blood. The sequence came from a person aged 18-70 years in good health.

The CDR3 spells CASSQTGGASNEQFF. For the CDR3, the DNA is TGTGCCAGCAGCCAAACAGGGGGCGCGTCCAATGAGCAGTTCTTC. This chain links TRBV7-3 with TRBJ2-1, with 9 positions matching TRBD1. CDR1 is SGHTA and CDR2 is FQGTGA in the germline V gene. V shed 5 bases, J shed 6 bases, and the junction held 8 bases outside the gene matches. This CDR3 is built from 15 residues. The complete variable domain, with remaining parts taken from reference TRBV7-3 and TRBJ2-1, reads GAGVSQTPSNKVTEKGKYVELRCDPISGHTALYWYRQSLGQGPEFLIYFQGTGAADDSGLPNDRFFAVRPEGSVSTLKIQRTERGDSAVYLCASSQTGGASNEQFFGPGTRLTVL.